This T cell receptor (beta chain) was recorded in a study of siplizumab effects on memory and regulatory T cells. Clones were sequenced by immunoSEQ multiplex PCR, and TCRdb holds only the in-frame ones, with some missing. This table holds 95,000 to 130,000 clones, around 94% found once. CDR1 and CDR2 (germline): SGHTA, FQGTGA. The CDR3 consists of 13 residues. The ends were cut back, 5 bases at V and 3 bases at J, with 10 bases in the middle. Material for sequencing was non-Treg CD4+ T cells sorted from blood. The V gene is TRBV7-3, the J gene TRBJ2-5, with D uncertain. This sequence was found in a human donor in good health. The CDR3 protein is CASSPQAKETQYF. Written as DNA, the CDR3 is TGTGCCAGCAGCCCCCAAGCTAAAGAGACCCAGTACTTC.